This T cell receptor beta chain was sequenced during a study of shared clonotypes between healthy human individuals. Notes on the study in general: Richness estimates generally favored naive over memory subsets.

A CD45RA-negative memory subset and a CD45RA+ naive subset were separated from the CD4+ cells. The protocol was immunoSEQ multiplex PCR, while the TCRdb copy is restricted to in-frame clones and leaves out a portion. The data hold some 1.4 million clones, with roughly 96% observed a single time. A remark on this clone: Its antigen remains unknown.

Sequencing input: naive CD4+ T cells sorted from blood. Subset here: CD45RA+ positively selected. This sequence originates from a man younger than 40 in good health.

CDR3 bases: TGTGCCACCAGCAGAGAAGGGGTAAAACAAGAGACCCAGTACTTC. This translates into CATSREGVKQETQYF. V and J are TRBV15 and TRBJ2-5, with a possible D match to TRBD1 (5 bases). V was cut by 0 bases and J by 2 bases, with 10 bases left in between. The CDR3 has 15 residues. Per the germline V gene, CDR1 is LNHNV and CDR2 is YYDKDF (reference sequence).